Listed below are T cell receptor beta chains from one sample, sequenced in a study of OX40 agonist ivuxolimab in advanced cancers. This table comes from immunoSEQ multiplex PCR, and its TCRdb copy is limited to in-frame clones, with some not included. The table lists 55,000 to 75,000 clones, 75% to 90% of them singletons. The sequencing used CD4+ or CD8+ T cells sorted from blood, collected in a trial of the OX40 agonist ivuxolimab. The receptor source for this set is an adult with an advanced solid tumor such as melanoma, head and neck, liver or kidney cancer. The CDR3 runs from the conserved cysteine through the conserved F or W. The D gene is left open where the match is weak. The listing skips clone size in some rows; elsewhere it reads once, few, many or a size class.

TGTGCCAGCAGCCAATCGTCCACTGATTCACCCCTCCACTTT	CASSQSSTDSPLHF	TRBJ1-6	TRBV16	NA	NA
TGTGCCAGCAGTGCCTCAACTAGCGGGAACTACGAGCAGTACTTC	CASSASTSGNYEQYF	TRBJ2-7	TRBV6-1	TRBD2	NA
TGTGCCAGCAGCTTAGGACGTACGACCTACGAGCAGTACTTC	CASSLGRTTYEQYF	TRBJ2-7	TRBV9	NA	NA
TGTGCCAGCAGGGCCTCTACAGGTCCTAATTCACCCCTCCACTTT	CASRASTGPNSPLHF	TRBJ1-6	TRBV5-4	NA	NA
TGTGCCAGCAGCGGCACAGCCTATGGCTACACCTTC	CASSGTAYGYTF	TRBJ1-2	TRBV2	NA	few
TGTGCCAGCAGCAGACAGGGGGCTAACTATGGCTACACCTTC	CASSRQGANYGYTF	TRBJ1-2	TRBV2	TRBD1	NA
TGCGCCAGCACTTCGGGATCTATGAACACTGAAGCTTTCTTT	CASTSGSMNTEAFF	TRBJ1-1	TRBV5-1	NA	NA
TGTGCCAGCAGCTTAGGGGCCACTAGCGGGAGAGAGGAGACCCAGTACTTC	CASSLGATSGREETQYF	TRBJ2-5	TRBV7-2	TRBD2	NA
TGTGCCAGTAGTCCCGGGACTAGTTTGCTCTTC	CASSPGTSLLF	TRBJ2-1	TRBV19	TRBD2	NA
TGTGCCAGCAGCCTAACTCAGGGGGCATCAGCTTTCTTT	CASSLTQGASAFF	TRBJ1-1	TRBV2	TRBD1	few
TGCGCCAGCAGATTTGGATGGGCAACTAATGAAAAACTGTTTTTT	CASRFGWATNEKLFF	TRBJ1-4	TRBV5-1	NA	NA
TGTGCCACCAGCAGAGACGGCAGGGGGATTTCGGGTGGAAACACCATATATTTT	CATSRDGRGISGGNTIYF	TRBJ1-3	TRBV15	TRBD1	NA
TGTGCCAGCAGCCTAACGACAGGGAGTAGCTACACCTTC	CASSLTTGSSYTF	TRBJ1-2	TRBV5-4	TRBD1	NA
TGTGCTAGTGGTCCCGGGACAGGGGGCACTGAAGCTTTCTTT	CASGPGTGGTEAFF	TRBJ1-1	TRBV12-5	TRBD1	NA
TGTGCCTGGGGGACTCTCGGAGGAAACACCATATATTTT	CAWGTLGGNTIYF	TRBJ1-3	TRBV30	NA	NA
TGTGCCAGCAGCTCACAATGGACAGGGTCGGGGTACGAGCAGTACTTC	CASSSQWTGSGYEQYF	TRBJ2-7	TRBV11-2	TRBD1	once
TGTGCCAGCAGGCCCGGGCCCGGTGTCTACGAGCAGTACTTC	CASRPGPGVYEQYF	TRBJ2-7	TRBV28	NA	NA
TGTGCCAGCACGCCCCCCCCCTACAATGAGCAGTTCTTC	CASTPPPYNEQFF	TRBJ2-1	TRBV6-1	NA	NA